This T cell receptor (beta chain) was sequenced in a study of metastatic and nonmetastatic thyroid tumors. The CDR3 is made up of 13 amino acids. V lost 3 bases, J lost 6 bases, and 11 bases lay in between. With MiXCR, TCRdb called clones anew from the PCR reads. The top ten clones hold about a tenth of a sample with roughly 15,000 clones, roughly 25% of them seen once. This clone was counted a few times. Before thyroid surgery, none of the patients had received any treatment. This rearrangement joins TRBV12-3 or TRBV12-4 to TRBJ1-2, with D unresolved. The TCR originated in a male donor with papillary thyroid cancer or a benign thyroid nodule (not recorded which). Some clones in this sample may be carry-over from other donors' samples. The sequenced material came from blood. The CDR3 bases are TGTGCCAGCAGTTTCTTCACAGAGCATGGCTACACCTTC. This sequence encodes CASSFFTEHGYTF.